The table lists the clone carrying this TCR beta chain with a count of one. The record originates from a study of blood T cell repertoires in COVID-19. Study-level information: Some COVID-19 samples were acute and others convalescent; all came from the United States, Italy and Spain. Nucleic acid was either cDNA or gDNA, and it came from T cells, B-cell-depleted T cells, or PBMCs.

In the source study's methods: Amplification of reference gene primers was used by the study to estimate nucleated cell counts. This table comes from immunoSEQ multiplex PCR, and its TCRdb copy is limited to in-frame clones, with some not included. V and J calls and clone size are as listed in that table; D and trimming were resolved from the DNA. Of 140,000 or so clones listed, around 80% are singletons. CDR1 is SGHDN, CDR2 FVKESK, per germline. This CDR3 is 17 amino acids long. V gave up 0 bases and J gave up 5 bases; unmatched junction bases: 7. The receptor comes from a man between 65 and 80 years old who had recovered from COVID-19. The sample was peripheral blood. V gene TRBV14 combines with J gene TRBJ2-2; 9 positions agree with TRBD1. The CDR3 nucleotides are TGTGCCAGCAGCCAAGATCCCCGGACAGGGGAGACCGGGGAGCTGTTTTTT. It translates to CASSQDPRTGETGELFF.